This T cell receptor beta chain was found in a study of T-cell memory formation after mild COVID-19. TCRdb re-called the 5' RACE reads with MiXCR, one entry per CDR3 protein. This table has fewer than 90,000 distinct CDR3 sequences, roughly 12% appearing once. The CDR3 has 16 amino acids. The chain couples TRBV21-1 to TRBJ1-5; TRBD1, as called in the table, went unchecked against the DNA. TRBV21-1 is classified as a pseudogene. The sample taken for sequencing was PBMCs or a T cell subset sorted from them (not recorded which). The sequence was obtained from a young man who had mild COVID-19 (a few samples of this study predate the infection). Cell type and time point are not known. The CDR3 region is CASSVRANRNNQLQHF. CDR3 DNA sequence: TGTGCCAGCAGCGTCCGGGCAAACCGAAACAATCAGCTCCAGCATTTT.